This T cell receptor beta chain came from a study of tumor-infiltrating lymphocytes in primary liver carcinoma. Notes on the study in general: Significantly larger top-250-clone fractions were found in tumors than in blood (p = 0.039). Tumor-adjacent and tumor-blood pairs shared less of their repertoires than tumor region pairs shared. Merely about 8-24% of top clones occurred in all five tumor regions.

Using a constant-region primer together with ProtoScript II reverse transcriptase, TCR beta cDNA was made from around 500 ng of total RNA. It was through three nested multiplex PCR rounds of slightly modified ARM-PCR that TCR beta libraries arose. A C-beta reverse primer was combined with TRBV1-TRBV30 forward primers in the first two PCR rounds, and each round had 10 cycles. TCRdb fed the multiplex PCR reads into MiXCR, producing one record per CDR3 protein. The repertoire includes roughly 100,000 distinct CDR3 sequences, about 67% of them detected once, and 10% to 15% sits in the top ten. For this clonotype: The antigen is not known.

Joint extraction of RNA and DNA used roughly 20-33 mg of bulk tissue that was unsorted. CDR1 is DFQATT and CDR2 is SNEGSKA in the germline V gene (reference sequence). This CDR3 contains 14 residues. V trimming: 4 bases; J trimming: 5 bases; junction bases outside the gene matches: 5. Material: liver tumor tissue from sampling region 2. Subset here: tumor region T2, inferior pole. The sequence derives from a woman aged 55-70 years with primary liver carcinoma and hepatitis B virus infection. This sequence joins TRBV20-1 and TRBJ2-2; TRBD2 matches at 9 bases. The CDR3 DNA reads TGCAGTGCTATAGCGGGAGTAGGTACCGGGGAGCTGTTTTTT. Its translation is CSAIAGVGTGELFF.